This T cell receptor beta chain comes out of a study of circulating tumor DNA in untreated peripheral T-cell lymphoma. As for the study in general: Baseline and serial on-treatment serum tracked circulating tumor DNA carrying tumor TCR clonotypes.

CDR1 MNHNS and CDR2 SASEGT come from the germline V gene. CDR3 length: 14 residues. The V segment lost 2 bases and the J segment 7 bases; nucleotides outside the gene matches: 8. The study's findings and limits: Tumor-specific clonotypes were found in about three quarters of patients. Two patients with persistent post-therapy ctDNA stayed in remission.

The table came from immunoSEQ multiplex PCR; TCRdb's copy has only in-frame clones and leaves some out. The sample includes about 1,300 clones, about 70% seen only once; the top ten take around 15%. Remarks on this clone: No antigen is known for it.

The source of this sequence is a human donor with peripheral T-cell lymphoma. This sequence joins TRBV6-1 and TRBJ2-7; 7 bases are shared with TRBD2. Sequencing used cell-free DNA from blood serum. The CDR3: CASSEMRAGGEQYF. The CDR3 bases are TGTGCCAGCAGTGAAATGAGGGCCGGGGGGGAGCAGTACTTC.